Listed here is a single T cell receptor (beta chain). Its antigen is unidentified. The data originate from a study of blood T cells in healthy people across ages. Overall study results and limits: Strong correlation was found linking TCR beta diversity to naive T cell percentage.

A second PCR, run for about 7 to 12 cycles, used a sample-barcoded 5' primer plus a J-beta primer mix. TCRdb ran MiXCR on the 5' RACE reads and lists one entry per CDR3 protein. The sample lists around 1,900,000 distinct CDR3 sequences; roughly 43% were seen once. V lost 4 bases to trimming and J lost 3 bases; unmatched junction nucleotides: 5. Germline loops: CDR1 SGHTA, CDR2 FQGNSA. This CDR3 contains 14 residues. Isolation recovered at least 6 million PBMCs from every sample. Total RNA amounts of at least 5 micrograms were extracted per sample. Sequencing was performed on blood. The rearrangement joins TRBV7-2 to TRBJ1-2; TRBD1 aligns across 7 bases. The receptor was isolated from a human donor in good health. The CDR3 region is CASSYRQGDYGYTF. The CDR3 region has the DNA TGTGCCAGCAGCTACCGACAGGGAGACTATGGCTACACCTTC.